This T cell receptor beta chain derives from a study of T cells after yellow fever vaccination. TCRdb independently ran MiXCR on the 5' RACE reads; one entry per CDR3 protein. In the table there are about 400,000 distinct CDR3 sequences, roughly 6.1% of which are singletons. The V gene's germline CDR1 is SGHAT and CDR2 FQNNGV. With V trimmed by 5 bases and J by 3 bases, 12 bases remained unmatched. This CDR3 has 17 residues. About this clonotype itself: Its target is not known.

Regarding the study as a whole: Researchers cautioned that FACS-sorted repertoires could harbor abundant clonotypes contaminating from the bulk population. There was a small share of clonotypes that showed up in both the CD4 and CD8 compartments.

The chain recombines TRBV11-2 with TRBJ2-1; 8 bases are a match to TRBD2. This specimen was PBMCs, taken 5 days after the yellow fever booster vaccination. The origin of this receptor is a man younger than 45 who received the YFV17D yellow fever vaccine. CDR3 protein: CASSDQPAGVGYNEQFF. CDR3 DNA: TGTGCCAGCAGCGACCAGCCAGCGGGAGTGGGCTACAATGAGCAGTTCTTC.